This record looks at one TCR beta chain sequence and its context. The antigen remains undetermined. An end of the junction differs from the germline gene, which may be a read error. This specimen belongs to a study of cytomegalovirus exposure and HLA in healthy donors. The primer mix had 60 Vbeta and 13 Jbeta primers. The protocol was immunoSEQ multiplex PCR, while the TCRdb copy is restricted to in-frame clones and leaves out a portion. The sample yields about 250,000 clones, about 75% seen once. CDR3 length: 13 amino acids. Germline V gene data show CDR1 as LNHNV and CDR2 as YYDKDF (reference sequence). Study results and limitations: Reportedly, cytomegalovirus status was diagnosed with high sensitivity and specificity. Some V segments, TRBV6-2 and TRBV6-3 among them, were indistinguishable and were therefore excluded. The study put some 150 TCR beta chains on its list as cytomegalovirus-associated.

This sequence joins TRBV15 and TRBJ2-4; 8 bases line up with TRBD1. The sequence came from a female donor in good health and CMV-seronegative. The specimen sequenced was PBMCs. The CDR3 region has the DNA TGTGCCACCAGCAGAGATTATAGGGACAGGAGACTCTTC. It specifies CATSRDYRDRRLF.